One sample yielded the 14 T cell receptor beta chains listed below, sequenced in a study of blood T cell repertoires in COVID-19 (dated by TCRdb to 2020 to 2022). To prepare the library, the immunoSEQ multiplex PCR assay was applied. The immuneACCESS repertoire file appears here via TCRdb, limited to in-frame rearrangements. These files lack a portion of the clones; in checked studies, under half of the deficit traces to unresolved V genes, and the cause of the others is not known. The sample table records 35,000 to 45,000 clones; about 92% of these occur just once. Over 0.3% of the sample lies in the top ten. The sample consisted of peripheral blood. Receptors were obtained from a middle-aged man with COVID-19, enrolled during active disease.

Here the CDR3 reads CASSVSSGNTIYF. In DNA, the CDR3 is TGTGCCAGCAGCGTATCCAGTGGAAACACCATATATTTT. V gene TRBV9 combines with J gene TRBJ1-3; D gene ambiguous. CDR1 is SGDLS, CDR2 YYNGEE, per germline. V was trimmed by 1 base and J by 3 bases, leaving 5 bases between them. The CDR3 runs 13 residues.

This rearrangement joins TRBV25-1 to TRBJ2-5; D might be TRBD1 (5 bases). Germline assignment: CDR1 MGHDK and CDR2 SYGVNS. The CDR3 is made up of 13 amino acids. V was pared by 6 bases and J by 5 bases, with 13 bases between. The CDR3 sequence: CASRGEMYETQYF. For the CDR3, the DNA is TGTGCCAGCAGAGGGGAAATGTATGAGACCCAGTACTTC.

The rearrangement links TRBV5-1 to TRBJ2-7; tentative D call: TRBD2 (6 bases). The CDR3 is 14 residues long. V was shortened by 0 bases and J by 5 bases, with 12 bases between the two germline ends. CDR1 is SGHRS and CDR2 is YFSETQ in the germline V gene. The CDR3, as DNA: TGCGCCAGCAGCTTGGGGGCTAGCGTCGACGAGCAGTACTTC. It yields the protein CASSLGASVDEQYF.

CDR3 sequence reads: CASKASGSPISYEQYF. The CDR3 coding sequence is TGTGCCAGCAAAGCTAGCGGGAGCCCTATCTCCTACGAGCAGTACTTC. This chain joins TRBV27 and TRBJ2-7; 10 bases fit TRBD2. The trim removed 7 bases at V and 0 bases at J, leaving 9 bases unmatched. The CDR3 length is 16 residues. CDR1 is MNHEY, CDR2 SMNVEV, per germline (reference sequence).

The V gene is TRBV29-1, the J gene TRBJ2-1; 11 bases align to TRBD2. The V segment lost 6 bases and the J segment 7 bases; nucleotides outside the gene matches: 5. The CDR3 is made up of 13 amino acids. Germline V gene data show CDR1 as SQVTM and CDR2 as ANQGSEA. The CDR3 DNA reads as TGCAGCGTCGGGGCTAGCGGGAGGAATGAGCAGTTCTTC. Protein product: CSVGASGRNEQFF.

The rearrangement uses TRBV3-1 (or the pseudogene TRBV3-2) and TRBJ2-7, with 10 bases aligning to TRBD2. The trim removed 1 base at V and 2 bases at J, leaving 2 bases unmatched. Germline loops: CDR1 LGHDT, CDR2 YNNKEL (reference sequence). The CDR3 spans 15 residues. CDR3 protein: CASSQGLAGAYEQYF. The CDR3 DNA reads TGTGCCAGCAGCCAAGGCCTAGCGGGAGCCTACGAGCAGTACTTC.

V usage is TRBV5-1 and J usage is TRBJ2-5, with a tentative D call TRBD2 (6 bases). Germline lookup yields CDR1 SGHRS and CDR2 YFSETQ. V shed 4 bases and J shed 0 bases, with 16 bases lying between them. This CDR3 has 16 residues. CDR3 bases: TGCGCCAGCAGCCTTAGGGGTTCTAGCGACCAAGAGACCCAGTACTTC. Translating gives CASSLRGSSDQETQYF.

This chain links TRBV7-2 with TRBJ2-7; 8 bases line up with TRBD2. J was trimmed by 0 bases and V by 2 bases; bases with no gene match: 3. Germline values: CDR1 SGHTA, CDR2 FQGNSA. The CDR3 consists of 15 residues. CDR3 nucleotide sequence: TGTGCCAGCAGCTTAAGAGCGGGGGACTCCTACGAGCAGTACTTC. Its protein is CASSLRAGDSYEQYF.

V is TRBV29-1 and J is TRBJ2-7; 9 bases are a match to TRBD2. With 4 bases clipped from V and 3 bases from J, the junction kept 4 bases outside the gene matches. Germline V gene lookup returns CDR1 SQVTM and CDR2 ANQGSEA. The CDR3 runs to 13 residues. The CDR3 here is CSVGLAGDYEQYF. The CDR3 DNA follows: TGCAGCGTTGGGTTAGCGGGAGACTACGAGCAGTACTTC.

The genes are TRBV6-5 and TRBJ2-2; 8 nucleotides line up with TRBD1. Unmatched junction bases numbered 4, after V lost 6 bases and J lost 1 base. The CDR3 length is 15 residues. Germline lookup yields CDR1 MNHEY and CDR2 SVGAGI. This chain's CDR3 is CASRAGTGNTGELFF. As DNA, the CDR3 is TGTGCCAGCAGAGCCGGGACAGGGAACACCGGGGAGCTGTTTTTT.

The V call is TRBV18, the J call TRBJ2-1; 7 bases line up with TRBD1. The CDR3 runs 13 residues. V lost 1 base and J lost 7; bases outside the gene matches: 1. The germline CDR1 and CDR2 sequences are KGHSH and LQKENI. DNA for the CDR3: TGTGCCAGCTCACCACAACAGGGGAATGAGCAGTTCTTC. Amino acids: CASSPQQGNEQFF.

This CDR3 is CATSRYPGQGSYEQYF. DNA of the CDR3: TGTGCCACCAGCAGATACCCGGGACAGGGGTCGTACGAGCAGTACTTC. The chain has TRBV15 and TRBJ2-7; TRBD1 agrees at 10 bases. Looked up from germline, CDR1 is LNHNV and CDR2 is YYDKDF (reference sequence). The trim removed 2 bases at V and 4 bases at J, leaving 8 bases unmatched. The CDR3 spans 16 residues. Complete variable domain (other parts from reference TRBV15 and TRBJ2-7): DAMVIQNPRYQVTQFGKPVTLSCSQTLNHNVMYWYQQKSSQAPKLLFHYYDKDFNNEADTPDNFQSRRPNTSFCFLDIRSPGLGDTAMYLCATSRYPGQGSYEQYFGPGTRLTVT.

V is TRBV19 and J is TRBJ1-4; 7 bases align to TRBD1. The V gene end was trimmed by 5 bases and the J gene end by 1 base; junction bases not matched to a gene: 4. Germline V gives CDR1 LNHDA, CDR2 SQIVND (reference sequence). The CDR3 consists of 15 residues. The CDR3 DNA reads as TGTGCCAGTAGTGTCTACAGGGGAACTAATGAAAAACTGTTTTTT. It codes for CASSVYRGTNEKLFF.

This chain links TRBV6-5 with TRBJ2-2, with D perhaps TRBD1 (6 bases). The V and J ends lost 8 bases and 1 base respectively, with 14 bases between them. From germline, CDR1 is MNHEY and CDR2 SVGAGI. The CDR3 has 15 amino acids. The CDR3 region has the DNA TGTGCCAGCGGTATACCGACAGGGAACACCGGGGAGCTGTTTTTT. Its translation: CASGIPTGNTGELFF.